These 4 T cell receptor beta chains came from one sample sequenced in a study of somatic mutations in cytotoxic T cells in rheumatoid arthritis. Repertoires were generated with immunoSEQ multiplex PCR, while TCRdb's copy carries only in-frame clones and drops some. The sample holds 8,500 to 11,000 clones, 65% to 85% seen once. Material for sequencing was CD8+ T cells sorted from blood. All receptors come from a woman aged 50 to 60 in good health.

This clone came up a few times. This chain uses TRBV4-2 with TRBJ2-1; possibly TRBD2 for D (6 bases). V lost 5 bases and J lost 10, with 18 bases in between. This CDR3 has 14 amino acids. Germline-derived CDR1 and CDR2 are LGHNA and YNFKEQ. The CDR3 here is CASSLVGAGREQFF. The CDR3 nucleotides are TGTGCCAGCAGCTTAGTCGGGGCCGGGAGAGAGCAGTTCTTC.

The chain is built from TRBV18 and TRBJ1-2; TRBD1 aligns across 8 bases. Germline loops: CDR1 KGHSH, CDR2 LQKENI. The CDR3 contains 16 residues. The J segment lost 8 bases and the V segment lost 3 bases, leaving 14 bases of the junction unmatched. Written as DNA, the CDR3 is TGTGCCAGCTCACCGGACAGGGCTAAACCATCGGGAGGCTACACCTTC. Translation: CASSPDRAKPSGGYTF. The variable domain in full, with the rest retrieved from reference TRBV18 and TRBJ1-2, is NAGVMQNPRHLVRRRGQEARLRCSPMKGHSHVYWYRQLPEEGLKFMVYLQKENIIDESGMPKERFSAEFPKEGPSILRIQQVVRGDSAAYFCASSPDRAKPSGGYTFGSGTRLTVV.

The V gene is TRBV28, the J gene TRBJ2-7; perhaps TRBD2 as D (5 bases). CDR1 is MDHEN, CDR2 SYDVKM, per germline. V dropped 4 bases and J dropped 6 bases, with 13 bases sitting between them. The CDR3 is 13 residues long. CDR3 region: CASSWSSLAEQYF. The CDR3 nucleotides read TGTGCCAGCAGTTGGTCTAGCTTGGCCGAGCAGTACTTC.

The chain uses TRBV5-1 and TRBJ2-1, with 8 positions matching TRBD2. Germline loops: CDR1 SGHRS, CDR2 YFSETQ. The CDR3 runs to 15 residues. V shed 3 bases, J shed 6 bases, and the junction held 8 bases outside the gene matches. CDR3 sequence reads: CASSSGLVASNEQFF. The DNA of the CDR3 is TGCGCCAGCAGCTCGGGACTAGTCGCTTCCAATGAGCAGTTCTTC.